This T cell receptor (beta chain) was captured by sequencing in a study of blood T cell repertoires in COVID-19. V lost 9 bases to trimming and J lost 1 base; unmatched junction nucleotides: 11. The germline CDR1 and CDR2 sequences are LNHDA and SQIVND (reference sequence). CDR3 length equals 17 residues. Sequenced by immunoSEQ multiplex PCR; TCRdb stores in-frame clones only, minus some. The sample has about 30,000 clones; over 70% are singletons. This receptor was taken from an elderly man with acute or convalescent COVID-19. V usage is TRBV19 and J usage is TRBJ1-6; TRBD1 matches at 8 bases. Sequencing input: peripheral blood. CDR3 region: CASRDRRGVSYNSPLHF. The CDR3 DNA reads TGTGCCAGCAGGGACAGGCGGGGAGTTTCCTATAATTCACCCCTCCACTTT.